This T cell receptor (beta chain) was sequenced in a study of T-cell reconstitution after alpha-beta-depleted transplantation in children. Findings of the study overall: Surviving recipient T cells and intrathymic progenitors accounted for some patients' high TCRbeta diversity at day 60. Among T cells one year after transplant, newly produced cells accounted for most counts and diversity. As was reported, about two months after transplant, alpha-beta T cells came from several hundred expanded graft clones.

This clonotype is judged large (0.1 to 1%). Its antigen is unknown. Preparing the TCRbeta library involved the use of unique molecular identifiers. TCRdb passed the PCR reads through MiXCR, listing each CDR3 protein once. The table records over 25,000 distinct CDR3 sequences, 5% to 7% of them present only once. CDR3 length equals 16 residues. Losses at the gene ends were 6 bases for V and 5 bases for J; bases not matched to a gene: 12. CDR1 is MDHEN, CDR2 SYDVKM, per germline. Sequenced here: peripheral blood, sampled 60 days after TCRalphabeta/CD19-depleted stem cell transplant. This TCR came from a child younger than two who had a stem cell transplant for acute myeloid leukemia, so the T cells may come from the graft donor. J is TRBJ2-1 and V is TRBV28; 8 bases are shared with TRBD2. DNA for the CDR3: TGTGCCAGCAGACCTCTCAGCGGGAGTTGGGACAATGAGCAGTTCTTC. This gives the protein CASRPLSGSWDNEQFF.